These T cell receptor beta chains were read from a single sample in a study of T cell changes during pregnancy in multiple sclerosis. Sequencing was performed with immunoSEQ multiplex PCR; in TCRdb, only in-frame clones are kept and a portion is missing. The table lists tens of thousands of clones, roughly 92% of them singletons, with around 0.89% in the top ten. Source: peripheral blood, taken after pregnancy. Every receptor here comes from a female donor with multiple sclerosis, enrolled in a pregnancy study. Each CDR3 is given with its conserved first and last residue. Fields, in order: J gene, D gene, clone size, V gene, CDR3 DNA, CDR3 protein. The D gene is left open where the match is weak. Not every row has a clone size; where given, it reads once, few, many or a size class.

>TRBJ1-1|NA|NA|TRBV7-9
TGTGCCAGCAGCACCCCGTTAGGGGTGGGGACTGAAGCTTTCTTT
CASSTPLGVGTEAFF
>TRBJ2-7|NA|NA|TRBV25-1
TGTGCCAGGACCAAACTAGCTTCCTACGAGCAGTACTTC
CARTKLASYEQYF
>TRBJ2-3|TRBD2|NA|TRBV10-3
TGTGCCATCCGGAGCCCCCTAGCGGGGGATGACACAGATACGCAGTATTTT
CAIRSPLAGDDTDTQYF
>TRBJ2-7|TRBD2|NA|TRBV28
TGTGCCAGCAGTTTAACGGGGGGTTTCTACGAGCAGTACTTC
CASSLTGGFYEQYF
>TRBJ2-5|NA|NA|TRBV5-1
TGCGCCAGCAGCTTCCAAGACAGGGAGGTGGAGACCCAGTACTTC
CASSFQDREVETQYF
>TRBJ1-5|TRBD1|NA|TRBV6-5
TGTGCCAGCAGGACAGGGAATCAGCCCCAGCATTTT
CASRTGNQPQHF
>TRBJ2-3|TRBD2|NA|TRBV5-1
TGCGCCAGCAGCGAGGAGGGACTAGCGGGGCAGGGGTATACGCAGTATTTT
CASSEEGLAGQGYTQYF
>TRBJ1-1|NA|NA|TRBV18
TGTGCCAGCTCACCACTCTCAGGGCTCACTGAAGCTTTCTTT
CASSPLSGLTEAFF
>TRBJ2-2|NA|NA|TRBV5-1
TGCGCCAGCAGCTCCCTCGCCGGGGAGCTGTTTTTT
CASSSLAGELFF
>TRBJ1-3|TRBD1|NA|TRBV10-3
TGTGCCATCAGCCCCGGGACAGGGATATCTGGAAACACCATATATTTT
CAISPGTGISGNTIYF
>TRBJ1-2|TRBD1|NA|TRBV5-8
TGTGCCAGCACCCTCGACAGGGGAGGTGGCTACACCTTC
CASTLDRGGGYTF
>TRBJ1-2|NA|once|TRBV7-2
TGTGCCAGCAGCCCCCAGACTTCCATCTCGGGAGGCTACACCTTC
CASSPQTSISGGYTF
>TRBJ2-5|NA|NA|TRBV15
TGTGCCACCAGCCCGGGGCAAGAGACCCAGTACTTC
CATSPGQETQYF
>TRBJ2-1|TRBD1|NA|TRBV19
TGTGCCAGTAGTATGACAGGGAGTCCCTACAATGAGCAGTTCTTC
CASSMTGSPYNEQFF
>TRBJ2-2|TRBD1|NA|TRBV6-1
TGTGCCAGCAACTCGGGACAGGACACCGGGGAGCTGTTTTTT
CASNSGQDTGELFF
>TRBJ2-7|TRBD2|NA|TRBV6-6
TGTGCCAGCAGTCACGGGACTAGATCGGCCTACGAGCAGTACTTC
CASSHGTRSAYEQYF
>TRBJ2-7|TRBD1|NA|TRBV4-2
TGTGCCAGCAGCCGCGAGGTTGCCGGGACAGAATTCTACGAGCAGTACTTC
CASSREVAGTEFYEQYF
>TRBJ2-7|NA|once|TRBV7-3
TGTGCCAGCAGCTTAAATGGGGGGGCGAACGAGCAGTACTTC
CASSLNGGANEQYF
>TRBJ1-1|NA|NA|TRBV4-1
TGCGCCAGCAGTCACACGCGCGGGGGAACTGAAGCTTTCTTT
CASSHTRGGTEAFF
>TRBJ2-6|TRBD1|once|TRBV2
TGTGCCAGCAGCCCCGGACAGGTCTCCCCTGGGGCCAACGTCCTGACTTTC
CASSPGQVSPGANVLTF
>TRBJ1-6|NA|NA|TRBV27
TGTGCCAGCAGTCAAGACGGGGATGGGTTCGCCTCACCCCTCCACTTT
CASSQDGDGFASPLHF
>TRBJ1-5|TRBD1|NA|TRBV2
TGTGCCAGCAAAAGGGGGCAAGGGAATCAGCCCCAGCATTTT
CASKRGQGNQPQHF
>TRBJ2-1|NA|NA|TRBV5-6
TGTGCCAGCAGCTTCCGGGACACGGGTGAGCAGTTCTTC
CASSFRDTGEQFF
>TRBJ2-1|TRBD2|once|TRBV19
TGTGCCAGTAGTATGTCCCCCCAGCGGGGGTTGCCCTACGGCTCCTACAATGAGCAGTTCTTC
CASSMSPQRGLPYGSYNEQFF
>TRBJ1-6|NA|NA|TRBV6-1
TGTGCCAGCACTCCGTCGGCAGACATTCTCTCACCCCTCCACTTT
CASTPSADILSPLHF
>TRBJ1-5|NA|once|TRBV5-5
TGTGCCAGCAGCCCCGAGGGCAGGGAGGATCAGCCCCAGCATTTT
CASSPEGREDQPQHF
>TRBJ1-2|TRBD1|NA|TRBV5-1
TGCGCCAGCAGCAACTCGACAGGGGGCTCTGGCTACACCTTC
CASSNSTGGSGYTF
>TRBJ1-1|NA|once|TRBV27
TGTGCCAGCAGTCCTCCCGGGAGGATGAACACTGAAGCTTTCTTT
CASSPPGRMNTEAFF
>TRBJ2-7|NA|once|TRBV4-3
TGCGCCAGCAGCCAAGATGCGGAGGGCGGCGAGCAGTACTTC
CASSQDAEGGEQYF
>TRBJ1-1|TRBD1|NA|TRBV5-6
TGTGCCAGCAGCTCGGGACAGGGGAACACTGAAGCTTTCTTT
CASSSGQGNTEAFF
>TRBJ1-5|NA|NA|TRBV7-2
TGTGCCAGCAGCTTAAGACGGTCAGGGGTCAATCAGCCCCAGCATTTT
CASSLRRSGVNQPQHF
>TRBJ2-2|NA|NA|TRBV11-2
TGTGCCAGCAGCAGTCAGGCAAACACCGGGGAGCTGTTTTTT
CASSSQANTGELFF
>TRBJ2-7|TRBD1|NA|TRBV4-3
TGCGCCAGCAGCCAAGCAACCGGGACAGGGTTCTACGAGCAGTACTTC
CASSQATGTGFYEQYF
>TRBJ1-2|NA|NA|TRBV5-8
TGTGCCAGCAGCCTCCTAACAGGGTCTATTACGGATGGCTACACCTTC
CASSLLTGSITDGYTF
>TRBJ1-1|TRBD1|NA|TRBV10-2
TGCGCCAGCATACCTTTCCAGGGGGGCACTGAAGCTTTCTTT
CASIPFQGGTEAFF
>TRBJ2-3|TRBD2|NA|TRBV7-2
TGTGCCAGCAGCTTAGCAGCGGGGGGAGAATTTACGCAGTATTTT
CASSLAAGGEFTQYF
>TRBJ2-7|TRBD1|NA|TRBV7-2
TGTGCCAGCAGCCCGGGGGGGACAGGGGCCTACGAGCAGTACTTC
CASSPGGTGAYEQYF
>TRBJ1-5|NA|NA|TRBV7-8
TGTGCCAGCAGCTTAGGGAGGGGCAGCAATCAGCCCCAGCATTTT
CASSLGRGSNQPQHF
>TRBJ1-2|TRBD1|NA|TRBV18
TGTGCCAGCTCACCCCGGGACAGGAACTCGAACTATGGCTACACCTTC
CASSPRDRNSNYGYTF
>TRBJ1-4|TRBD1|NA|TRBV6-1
TGTGCCAGCAGGGGACAGGGGACTGAAAAACTGTTTTTT
CASRGQGTEKLFF
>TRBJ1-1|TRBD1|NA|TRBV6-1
TGTGCCAGCAGTAACAGGGGAACTGAAGCTTTCTTT
CASSNRGTEAFF
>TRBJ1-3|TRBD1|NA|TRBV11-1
TGTGCCAGCAGCTACCGGACAGGTACCCTCGACACCATATATTTT
CASSYRTGTLDTIYF
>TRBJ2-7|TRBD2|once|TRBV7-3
TGTGCCAGCAGCTTAGGTTGGGCTAGCGGGGGCTACGAGCAGTACTTC
CASSLGWASGGYEQYF
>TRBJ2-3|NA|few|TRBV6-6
TGTGCCAGCAGACCTCTAGGCACTAACACAGATACGCAGTATTTT
CASRPLGTNTDTQYF
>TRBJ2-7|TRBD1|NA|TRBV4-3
TGCGCCAGCAGGGAACCCAGGGGGCGGGTCTGCGAGCAGTACTTC
CASREPRGRVCEQYF
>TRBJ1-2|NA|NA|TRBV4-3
TGCGCCAGCAGCCAAGATTTCGTACAGGGTGGCTACGGCTACACCTTC
CASSQDFVQGGYGYTF
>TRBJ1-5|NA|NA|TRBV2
TGTGCCAGCAGTGATAGGACAGAGAATCAGCCCCAGCATTTT
CASSDRTENQPQHF
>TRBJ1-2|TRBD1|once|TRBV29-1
TGCAGCGTTCCCGGACAGGGAGGTAACTATGGCTACACCTTC
CSVPGQGGNYGYTF
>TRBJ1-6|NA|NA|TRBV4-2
TGTGCCAGCAGCCAAGATAGGACAGCACTCCATTCACCCCTCCACTTT
CASSQDRTALHSPLHF
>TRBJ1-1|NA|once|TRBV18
TGTGCCAGCTCACCAGACATAATGAACACTGAAGCTTTCTTT
CASSPDIMNTEAFF
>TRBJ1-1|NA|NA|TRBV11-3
TGTGCCAGCAGCTTAGCCCTTATCCAGGCCAACACTGAAGCTTTCTTT
CASSLALIQANTEAFF
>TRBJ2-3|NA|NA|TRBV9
TGTGCCAGCAGCGGAGGGGGGGACAACACAGATACGCAGTATTTT
CASSGGGDNTDTQYF
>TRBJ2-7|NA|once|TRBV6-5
TGTGCCAGCAGTTTCAGGGGCTACGAGCAGTACTTC
CASSFRGYEQYF
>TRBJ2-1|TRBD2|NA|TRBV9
TGTGCCAGCAGCGTAGTCGGGGGGGCTCACCAGTTCTTC
CASSVVGGAHQFF
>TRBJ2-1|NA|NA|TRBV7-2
TGTGCCAGCAGCTACGGAGGGGGGGCGGTTGGTAATGAGCAGTTCTTC
CASSYGGGAVGNEQFF